The 22 T cell receptor beta chains below come from one sample, sequenced in a study of T cell repertoires in cytomegalovirus infection. These receptors lack a known antigen. Each CDR3 protein is one row after TCRdb ran MiXCR on the reads. The sample records about half a million distinct CDR3 sequences, roughly a third being singletons. The material sequenced was cultured PBMCs, taken from culture after CMV antigen stimulation. These TCRs come from a human donor in good health (CMV status not recorded). Some clones in this sample may be carry-over from other donors' samples.

V and J are TRBV3-1 and TRBJ2-1; no definite D call. The CDR3 contains 14 residues. Germline CDR1 reads LGHDT; CDR2 reads YNNKEL (reference sequence). Trimming took 1 base from V and 0 from J, leaving 4 bases between them. CDR3 residues: CASSQGGSYNEQFF. The DNA of the CDR3 is TGTGCCAGCAGCCAAGGCGGCTCCTACAATGAGCAGTTCTTC.

This chain joins TRBV20-1 and TRBJ1-4; D not resolved. The V end was cut by 3 bases, the J end by 0 bases, with 11 bases between. Germline V gene sequence: CDR1 DFQATT, CDR2 SNEGSKA (reference sequence). The CDR3 spans 15 residues. CDR3 coding DNA: TGCAGTGCTAGCCCACATCAAGCAACTAATGAAAAACTGTTTTTT. Its translation: CSASPHQATNEKLFF.

The V gene is TRBV6-6, the J gene TRBJ1-5, with D unresolved. The V gene's germline CDR1 is MNHNY and CDR2 SVGAGI (reference sequence). Trimming took 5 bases from V and 8 from J, leaving 16 bases between them. This CDR3 has 14 residues. DNA for the CDR3: TGTGCCAGCAGTGTTCGCAGGTATATCGAGCCCCAGCATTTT. This encodes CASSVRRYIEPQHF.

The rearrangement links TRBV12-3 or TRBV12-4 to TRBJ1-5, with unresolved D. The CDR3 loop spans 13 amino acids. Trimming pared 5 bases from V and 1 base from J, leaving 6 bases between. The CDR3 protein is CASSTSSNQPQHF. CDR3 coding DNA: TGTGCCAGCAGTACTAGCAGCAATCAGCCCCAGCATTTT.

J is TRBJ2-3 and V is TRBV7-2; possibly TRBD1 for D (6 bases). The germline V gene encodes CDR1 SGHTA and CDR2 FQGNSA. V gave up 5 bases and J gave up 1 base, with 13 bases separating them. This CDR3 is built from 15 residues. The DNA for the CDR3 is TGTGCCAGCAGCCTACAGTCAGGGGGCACAGATACGCAGTATTTT. Amino acids: CASSLQSGGTDTQYF. Together with reference TRBV7-2 and TRBJ2-3, the CDR3 gives the full variable domain: GAGVSQSPSNKVTEKGKDVELRCDPISGHTALYWYRQSLGQGLEFLIYFQGNSAPDKSGLPSDRFSAERTGGSVSTLTIQRTQQEDSAVYLCASSLQSGGTDTQYFGPGTRLTVL.

This rearrangement joins TRBV24-1 to TRBJ2-5; TRBD2 is a possible D gene (5 bases). Germline V gene lookup returns CDR1 KGHDR and CDR2 SFDVKD. The CDR3 runs 12 residues. V was trimmed by 0 bases and J by 11 bases, leaving 9 bases between them. In nucleotides, the CDR3 is TGTGCCACCAGTGATTTGCAAGCGGTACAGTACTTC. The encoded protein is CATSDLQAVQYF.

The chain links TRBV12-3 or TRBV12-4 to TRBJ2-1; 7 bases line up with TRBD2. The CDR3 spans 15 residues. V dropped 6 bases and J dropped 4; count of bases not matched to a gene: 9. The CDR3 here is CASSPSGRYYNEQFF. CDR3 coding DNA: TGTGCCAGCAGCCCTAGCGGACGATATTACAATGAGCAGTTCTTC.

This clonotype appeared a few times. The chain employs TRBV6-5 and TRBJ2-1; 7 positions agree with TRBD1. This CDR3 region has 14 residues. Germline CDR1 MNHEY, CDR2 SVGAGI. The J segment lost 8 bases and the V segment lost 6 bases, leaving 10 bases of the junction unmatched. The CDR3 protein is CASSLQGVVYEQFF. The CDR3 DNA is TGTGCCAGCAGCCTGCAGGGGGTAGTGTATGAGCAGTTCTTC.

As concerns this clonotype: Just one base apart from a much larger clone, this may be a read error. The chain links TRBV7-2 to TRBJ2-3; D might be TRBD2 (6 bases). There are 13 residues in the CDR3. Germline-derived CDR1 and CDR2 are SGHTA and FQGNSA. The CDR3 sequence is CASRLAGSDTHYF. The DNA of the CDR3 is TGTGCCAGCAGACTGGCGGGGTCAGATACGCACTATTTT.

This clonotype was seen a handful of times. The rearrangement joins TRBV7-6 to TRBJ2-1, with D possibly being TRBD2 (5 bases). The length of the CDR3 is 15 residues. Trimming removed 2 bases from V and 8 bases from J, with 16 bases in between. Germline V gives CDR1 SGHVS, CDR2 FNYEAQ. The chain's CDR3 is CASSLTGSVTDEQFF. The DNA for the CDR3 is TGTGCCAGCAGCTTAACGGGGTCGGTAACCGATGAGCAGTTCTTC.

CDR3: CASSYSPPGQGYGYTF. The CDR3 DNA is TGTGCCAGCAGTTACTCCCCCCCCGGACAGGGGTATGGCTACACCTTC. The rearrangement links TRBV6-2 or TRBV6-3 to TRBJ1-2; TRBD1 agrees at 9 bases. There are 16 residues in the CDR3. V shed 0 bases and J 5 bases; nucleotides not matched to a gene: 7. Germline loops: CDR1 MNHEY, CDR2 SVGEGT.

This clonotype came up a few times. The chain uses TRBV7-2 and TRBJ2-5; 12 bases are shared with TRBD2. CDR1 is SGHTA and CDR2 is FQGNSA in the germline V gene. CDR3 size: 16 residues. J gave up 5 bases and V 5 bases, and 9 bases lay outside the gene matches. The chain's CDR3 is CASSRRTSGITETQYF. The CDR3 nucleotides are TGTGCCAGCAGCCGGAGGACTAGCGGGATAACTGAGACCCAGTACTTC. Filled out from reference TRBV7-2 and TRBJ2-5, the complete variable domain reads GAGVSQSPSNKVTEKGKDVELRCDPISGHTALYWYRQSLGQGLEFLIYFQGNSAPDKSGLPSDRFSAERTGGSVSTLTIQRTQQEDSAVYLCASSRRTSGITETQYFGPGTRLLVL.

The gene calls are TRBV10-3 and TRBJ1-5; 7 bases align to TRBD1. Looked up from germline, CDR1 is ENHRY and CDR2 is SYGVKD. The CDR3 extends over 13 amino acids. V lost 6 bases to trimming and J lost 7 bases; unmatched junction nucleotides: 6. CDR3: CAISADRAQPQHF. CDR3 DNA sequence: TGTGCCATCAGCGCCGACAGGGCCCAGCCCCAGCATTTT.

The V and J genes are TRBV6-5 and TRBJ1-5, with D perhaps TRBD1 (5 bases). From germline, CDR1 is MNHEY and CDR2 SVGAGI. V shed 5 bases and J shed 0 bases, with 14 bases lying between them. The CDR3 loop spans 16 amino acids. In nucleotides, the CDR3 is TGTGCCAGCAGTCCAAGACAGACTTTTAGCAATCAGCCCCAGCATTTT. Protein product: CASSPRQTFSNQPQHF.

The rearrangement joins TRBV15 to TRBJ2-1, with D possibly matching TRBD2 (5 bases). The CDR3 extends over 17 amino acids. Trimming pared 0 bases from V and 7 bases from J, leaving 19 bases between. Germline values: CDR1 LNHNV, CDR2 YYDKDF (reference sequence). The CDR3 coding sequence is TGTGCCACCAGCAGAGATGGTCTTATAGAGGGAAGGAATGAGCAGTTCTTC. It codes for CATSRDGLIEGRNEQFF.

The chain is built from TRBV12-3 or TRBV12-4 and TRBJ1-5; D perhaps matches TRBD1 (5 bases). Trimming stripped 6 bases from V and 2 bases from J, with 14 bases between. The CDR3 spans 15 residues. CDR3 sequence reads: CASSPDSTGNQPQHF. The CDR3 DNA reads TGTGCCAGCAGCCCCGACAGTACGGGCAATCAGCCCCAGCATTTT.

This clonotype was counted a few times. CDR3 region: CASSQTTGTFLDTQYF. CDR3 sequence (DNA): TGTGCCAGCAGCCAAACTACCGGGACCTTCCTCGATACGCAGTATTTT. This chain joins TRBV5-5 and TRBJ2-3, with D perhaps being TRBD1 or TRBD2 (5 bases each). Germline V gene sequence: CDR1 SGHKS, CDR2 YYEKEE (reference sequence). V was trimmed by 4 bases and J by 6 bases, leaving 21 bases between them. This CDR3 has 16 residues. Full variable domain (missing parts from reference TRBV5-5 and TRBJ2-3): DAGVTQSPTHLIKTRGQQVTLRCSPISGHKSVSWYQQVLGQGPQFIFQYYEKEERGRGNFPDRFSARQFPNYSSELNVNALLLGDSALYLCASSQTTGTFLDTQYFGPGTRLTVL.

This clonotype was seen more than once but under ten times. This chain links TRBV14 with TRBJ1-2; no reliable D call. The germline CDR1 and CDR2 sequences are SGHDN and FVKESK. The CDR3 runs to 16 residues. Trimming shortened V by 2 bases and J by 2 bases, and 15 bases separated the two germline ends. This CDR3 is CASSQSEGGTNYGYTF. The DNA of the CDR3 is TGTGCCAGCAGCCAATCCGAGGGAGGCACAAACTATGGCTACACCTTC.

This clonotype was seen a few times. V is TRBV25-1 and J is TRBJ2-5; 8 bases are shared with TRBD1. The CDR3 totals 15 residues. Germline V gene sequence: CDR1 MGHDK, CDR2 SYGVNS. V shed 2 bases, J shed 1 base, and the junction held 3 bases outside the gene matches. The CDR3 loop reads CASSEAGGFQETQYF. In nucleotides, the CDR3 is TGTGCCAGCAGTGAAGCAGGGGGCTTCCAAGAGACCCAGTACTTC. Based on the CDR3 plus reference TRBV25-1 and TRBJ2-5, the full variable domain is EADIYQTPRYLVIGTGKKITLECSQTMGHDKMYWYQQDPGMELHLIHYSYGVNSTEKGDLSSESTVSRIRTEHFPLTLESARPSHTSQYLCASSEAGGFQETQYFGPGTRLLVL.

For this clonotype: Germline and junction disagree at one end, which may indicate a read error. This chain links TRBV4-1 with TRBJ1-5; D not certain. CDR3 length: 14 amino acids. Germline CDR1 is MGHRA and CDR2 is YSYEKL. The chain's CDR3 is CASSEERGNQPQHF. In DNA form, the CDR3 reads TGCGCCAGCAGCGAAGAGAGGGGCAATCAGCCCCAGCATTTT.

V gene TRBV7-9 combines with J gene TRBJ1-1; 7 bases are a match to TRBD1. Trimming at V came to 2 bases and at J to 4 bases, leaving 4 bases not matched to a gene. There are 14 residues in the CDR3. The germline CDR1 and CDR2 sequences are SEHNR and FQNEAQ (reference sequence). CDR3 sequence reads: CASSLLQGSTEAFF. The CDR3 DNA reads TGTGCCAGCAGCTTACTACAGGGGAGCACTGAAGCTTTCTTT.

The chain recombines TRBV19 with TRBJ1-5; TRBD1 agrees at 10 bases. Germline V CDR1 and CDR2: LNHDA, SQIVND (reference sequence). The CDR3 runs to 15 residues. J was trimmed by 5 bases and V by 6 bases; bases with no gene match: 7. The CDR3 bases are TGTGCCAGTAGCCGCCGGGACAGGGGTGATCAGCCCCAGCATTTT. Its translation: CASSRRDRGDQPQHF.